This TCR beta chain was recorded in a study of shared clonotypes between healthy human individuals. Partitioning of CD4+ cells yielded a CD45RA+ naive subset and a CD45RA-negative memory subset. Trimming cost V 0 bases and J 2 bases, with 12 bases left between them. Germline CDR1 SGHNT, CDR2 YYREEE (reference sequence). This CDR3 has 16 amino acids. Clones were read by immunoSEQ multiplex PCR, and TCRdb kept only the in-frame ones, dropping some. The sample carries millions of clones, 95% recorded once. Sequencing was done on a sample of naive CD4+ T cells sorted from blood. Subset in this sample: CD45RA+ positively selected. The sequence derives from a man aged 18 to 29 in good health. This chain joins TRBV5-4 and TRBJ1-5; D possibly corresponds to TRBD1 (6 bases). The CDR3 loop is CASSLGKGGGNQPQHF. The CDR3 DNA reads as TGTGCCAGCAGCTTGGGGAAGGGGGGAGGCAATCAGCCCCAGCATTTT.